A selection of T cell receptor beta chains follows, all from one sample in a study of T cells after yellow fever vaccination. From the 5' RACE reads, TCRdb called clonotypes with MiXCR, one entry per CDR3 protein. The profile shows more than 110,000 distinct CDR3 sequences, roughly 6.7% of them singletons. The sequenced sample was CD4+ T cells sorted from PBMCs, obtained 10 days after the yellow fever booster vaccination. These receptors all come from a man under 40 who received the YFV17D yellow fever vaccine. CDR3s include the opening cysteine and the closing phenylalanine or tryptophan. Fields, in order: clone size, V gene, D gene, J gene, CDR3 protein, CDR3 DNA. The D gene is left open where the match is weak. Size tells how often a clone was seen (once, few, many) or the class of an expanded clone, and some rows leave it out.

clone size: many; V gene: TRBV3-1; D gene: NA; J gene: TRBJ2-1; CDR3 protein: CASSQGYSDNEQFF; CDR3 DNA: TGTGCCAGCAGCCAAGGGTACAGTGACAATGAGCAGTTCTTC
clone size: many; V gene: TRBV19; D gene: TRBD2; J gene: TRBJ2-1; CDR3 protein: CATSSGRPLHNEQFF; CDR3 DNA: TGTGCCACCTCAAGCGGGAGACCCTTGCACAATGAGCAGTTCTTC
clone size: few; V gene: TRBV6-2/TRBV6-3; D gene: NA; J gene: TRBJ2-2; CDR3 protein: CASSYRPTGELFF; CDR3 DNA: TGTGCCAGCAGTTATAGGCCCACCGGGGAGCTGTTTTTT
clone size: many; V gene: TRBV20-1; D gene: TRBD2; J gene: TRBJ2-7; CDR3 protein: CSAGGLAGGYEQYF; CDR3 DNA: TGCAGTGCCGGGGGACTAGCGGGAGGCTACGAGCAGTACTTC
clone size: many; V gene: TRBV7-2; D gene: NA; J gene: TRBJ2-3; CDR3 protein: CASKLLWEGTDTQYF; CDR3 DNA: TGTGCCAGCAAGTTACTTTGGGAAGGCACAGATACGCAGTATTTT
clone size: many; V gene: TRBV18; D gene: NA; J gene: TRBJ1-1; CDR3 protein: CASSPGPDTEAFF; CDR3 DNA: TGTGCCAGCTCACCGGGTCCGGACACTGAAGCTTTCTTT
clone size: NA; V gene: TRBV7-8; D gene: NA; J gene: TRBJ2-1; CDR3 protein: CASSLSSSSYNEQFF; CDR3 DNA: TGTGCCAGCAGCTTAAGTTCAAGCTCCTACAATGAGCAGTTCTTC
clone size: many; V gene: TRBV20-1; D gene: TRBD2; J gene: TRBJ2-3; CDR3 protein: CSAKLAGMSTDTQYF; CDR3 DNA: TGCAGTGCTAAACTAGCGGGAATGAGCACAGATACGCAGTATTTT
clone size: many; V gene: TRBV7-8; D gene: NA; J gene: TRBJ2-1; CDR3 protein: CASSSLGGKQFF; CDR3 DNA: TGTGCCAGCAGTAGCCTAGGCGGGAAGCAGTTCTTC
clone size: few; V gene: TRBV19; D gene: NA; J gene: TRBJ2-1; CDR3 protein: CASSLRQYNEQFF; CDR3 DNA: TGTGCCAGTAGTTTACGACAGTACAATGAGCAGTTCTTC
clone size: many; V gene: TRBV7-2; D gene: TRBD2; J gene: TRBJ2-4; CDR3 protein: CATARDSLSGRTNIQYF; CDR3 DNA: TGTGCCACAGCCCGGGACTCCCTTAGCGGGAGGACGAACATTCAGTACTTC
clone size: NA; V gene: TRBV11-2; D gene: NA; J gene: TRBJ1-1; CDR3 protein: CASSLRTALNTEAFF; CDR3 DNA: TGTGCCAGCAGCCTTAGGACCGCTTTGAACACTGAAGCTTTCTTT
clone size: many; V gene: TRBV4-2; D gene: TRBD2; J gene: TRBJ2-7; CDR3 protein: CASSESPSGRMEQYF; CDR3 DNA: TGTGCCAGCAGCGAAAGCCCTAGCGGGAGGATGGAGCAGTACTTC
clone size: many; V gene: TRBV4-3; D gene: TRBD2; J gene: TRBJ2-5; CDR3 protein: CASSQQAGGVETQYF; CDR3 DNA: TGCGCCAGCAGCCAACAAGCGGGAGGTGTCGAGACCCAGTACTTC
clone size: NA; V gene: TRBV7-8; D gene: NA; J gene: TRBJ1-2; CDR3 protein: CASSLVQGAGYTF; CDR3 DNA: TGTGCCAGCAGCTTAGTCCAGGGAGCTGGCTACACCTTC
clone size: many; V gene: TRBV6-1; D gene: NA; J gene: TRBJ2-3; CDR3 protein: CASSEAHAGLGTDTQYF; CDR3 DNA: TGTGCCAGCAGTGAAGCGCACGCCGGTCTCGGCACAGATACGCAGTATTTT
clone size: many; V gene: TRBV5-1; D gene: NA; J gene: TRBJ2-3; CDR3 protein: CASSTRGDTQYF; CDR3 DNA: TGCGCCAGCAGTACTCGCGGAGATACGCAGTATTTT
clone size: few; V gene: TRBV7-6; D gene: NA; J gene: TRBJ2-2; CDR3 protein: CASSQGTSRLFGELFF; CDR3 DNA: TGTGCCAGCAGCCAGGGCACTAGCCGGCTTTTCGGGGAGCTGTTTTTT
clone size: many; V gene: TRBV7-3; D gene: NA; J gene: TRBJ2-2; CDR3 protein: CASSLTRGTGELFF; CDR3 DNA: TGTGCCAGCAGCTTAACCCGGGGTACCGGGGAGCTGTTTTTT
clone size: few; V gene: TRBV20-1; D gene: TRBD1; J gene: TRBJ1-6; CDR3 protein: CSPYGTGHSPLHF; CDR3 DNA: TGCAGTCCCTACGGGACAGGGCATTCACCCCTCCACTTT
clone size: NA; V gene: TRBV7-8; D gene: NA; J gene: TRBJ1-2; CDR3 protein: CASSLDIRNYGYTF; CDR3 DNA: TGTGCCAGCAGCTTAGACATTAGGAACTATGGCTACACCTTC
clone size: many; V gene: TRBV12-3/TRBV12-4; D gene: NA; J gene: TRBJ1-1; CDR3 protein: CASTRVTEAFF; CDR3 DNA: TGTGCCAGCACTCGGGTCACTGAAGCTTTCTTT
clone size: many; V gene: TRBV7-7; D gene: TRBD2; J gene: TRBJ2-5; CDR3 protein: CASSFTSGSPQETQYF; CDR3 DNA: TGTGCTAGCAGCTTTACTAGCGGGAGTCCCCAAGAGACCCAGTACTTC
clone size: many; V gene: TRBV7-9; D gene: TRBD2; J gene: TRBJ2-7; CDR3 protein: CASSFDSLAGGLYEQYF; CDR3 DNA: TGTGCCAGCAGCTTTGACTCACTAGCGGGAGGCCTCTACGAGCAGTACTTC
clone size: many; V gene: TRBV27; D gene: NA; J gene: TRBJ2-3; CDR3 protein: CASSLYYPTDTQYF; CDR3 DNA: TGTGCCAGCAGTTTATACTACCCCACAGATACGCAGTATTTT
clone size: many; V gene: TRBV6-5; D gene: NA; J gene: TRBJ2-7; CDR3 protein: CASSYSKGPYEQYF; CDR3 DNA: TGTGCCAGCAGTTACTCGAAGGGCCCCTACGAGCAGTACTTC
clone size: NA; V gene: TRBV19; D gene: NA; J gene: TRBJ2-3; CDR3 protein: CASSIGRTDTQYF; CDR3 DNA: TGTGCCAGTAGTATCGGTCGCACAGATACGCAGTATTTT
clone size: few; V gene: TRBV6-5; D gene: NA; J gene: TRBJ1-2; CDR3 protein: CASSYTSGRGGYTF; CDR3 DNA: TGTGCCAGCAGTTACACTTCGGGGCGTGGTGGCTACACCTTC